Detailed here is one T cell receptor (beta chain). CD8+CD57+ cell expansion, shown by flow cytometry, had occurred in the patients selected for sequencing. For CDR3 and TCR beta VDJ profiling, genomic DNA was the template used. TCRdb analysed the reads with MiXCR anew, one entry per CDR3 protein. The top ten clones hold around 9.7% of a sample with 200,000 or so distinct CDR3 sequences, nearly 50% of them seen once. This record belongs to a study of CD8+CD57+ T cells in acquired aplastic anemia. The length of the CDR3 is 14 residues. Germline-derived CDR1 and CDR2 are SGHVS and FQNEAQ. V was clipped by 4 bases and J by 6 bases; unmatched bases: 7.

Source material: sorted CD4+, CD8+, or CD8+CD57+ T cells (not recorded which) from PBMCs. The TCR sequence derives from a human donor with aplastic anemia. The J gene is TRBJ2-7, the V gene TRBV7-8, with 9 bases that match TRBD1. CDR3 in amino acids: CASSYGQGSSEQYF. CDR3 nucleotide sequence: TGTGCCAGCAGCTACGGACAGGGGTCTAGCGAGCAGTACTTC.